A single sample gave rise to the 7 T cell receptor beta chains below, sequenced in a study of OX40 agonist ivuxolimab in advanced cancers. The repertoire was sequenced with immunoSEQ multiplex PCR; TCRdb's copy has only in-frame clones and lacks some. The sample comprises under 100,000 clones, around nine tenths of which are singletons, and roughly 0.6% rests with the top ten. This specimen consisted of CD4+ or CD8+ T cells sorted from blood, obtained in a trial of the OX40 agonist ivuxolimab. The origin of the receptors is an adult with an advanced solid tumor such as melanoma, head and neck, liver or kidney cancer.

The chain recombines TRBV16 with TRBJ2-7; 8 positions agree with TRBD2. The trim removed 3 bases at V and 3 bases at J, leaving 7 bases unmatched. CDR1 is KGHSY, CDR2 FQNENV, per germline. CDR3 size: 15 residues. CDR3 DNA sequence: TGTGCCAGCAGCCAGAAGCGGGAGACAGGCTACGAGCAGTACTTC. Encoded protein: CASSQKRETGYEQYF.

V usage is TRBV9 and J usage is TRBJ1-1, with TRBD1 as a possible D gene (6 bases). V lost 4 bases, J lost 0 bases, and 10 bases lay in between. CDR1 and CDR2 (germline): SGDLS, YYNGEE. The CDR3 runs to 14 residues. DNA of the CDR3: TGTGCCAGCAGCAGGGGGATTTTGAACACTGAAGCTTTCTTT. Translated: CASSRGILNTEAFF.

The rearrangement uses TRBV21-1 and TRBJ1-1; the DNA was not compared with TRBD1, the D call given in the table. TRBV21-1 is a pseudogene segment. The CDR3 totals 15 residues. CDR3 residues: CASSAWATTNTEAFF. The DNA of the CDR3 is TGTGCCAGCAGCGCCTGGGCCACGACGAACACTGAAGCTTTCTTT.

This chain uses TRBV2 with TRBJ1-4; D gene uncertain. Germline loops: CDR1 SNHLY, CDR2 FYNNEI. Trimming left V 3 bases short and J 8 bases short, with 13 bases between. The CDR3 is made up of 14 amino acids. CDR3 DNA sequence: TGTGCCAGCAGTGATAAGACCGTTCGGGAAAAACTGTTTTTT. As protein: CASSDKTVREKLFF.

V gene TRBV4-1 combines with J gene TRBJ2-5; D possibly corresponds to TRBD1 (7 bases). Trimming removed 1 base from V and 4 bases from J, with 13 bases in between. The CDR3 has 15 residues. The germline gives CDR1 MGHRA, CDR2 YSYEKL. This CDR3 is CASSQVGGGRETQYF. In DNA form, the CDR3 reads TGCGCCAGCAGCCAAGTAGGAGGGGGCCGAGAGACCCAGTACTTC.

V and J are TRBV10-3 and TRBJ2-1; 8 bases fit TRBD2. Germline lookup yields CDR1 ENHRY and CDR2 SYGVKD. The J segment lost 1 base and the V segment lost 6 bases, leaving 5 bases of the junction unmatched. This CDR3 region has 15 residues. DNA of the CDR3: TGTGCCATCAGGCCTAGCGGGCCTTCCTACAATGAGCAGTTCTTC. This translates into CAIRPSGPSYNEQFF.

J is TRBJ1-5 and V is TRBV7-9; D gene unclear. CDR1 is SEHNR, CDR2 FQNEAQ, per germline (reference sequence). This CDR3 is 13 amino acids long. Trimming took off 4 bases at V and 5 bases at J, with 9 bases between the two ends. The CDR3 reads CASSSLPDQPQHF. CDR3 bases: TGTGCCAGCAGCTCGCTCCCCGATCAGCCCCAGCATTTT.